This paragraph covers one T cell receptor beta chain sequence. Antigen specificity is unknown. The data were taken from a study of T cell repertoires in ileal Crohn's disease. Study details: At surgery, less than 45% of patients smoked, with median disease duration approximately 7.3 years. Study-level findings and limits: Compared with non-smokers, active smokers at surgery showed more clonal expansions. High-frequency clones were more common in sorted CD8 than CD4 cells.

Profiling relied on immunoSEQ multiplex PCR, and the TCRdb table lists in-frame clones only, not all of them. The profile covers 8,600 or so clones, with around 77% appearing a single time and approximately 4.3% taken by the ten largest. The receptor's source is an adult with Crohn's disease. Specimen: ileal tissue.

CDR3 in amino acids: CASGNRDRAGEQYF. CDR3 DNA: TGTGCCAGCGGAAACCGGGACAGGGCAGGGGAGCAGTACTTC. The chain links TRBV27 to TRBJ2-7; 9 bases line up with TRBD1. This CDR3 contains 14 residues. Unmatched junction bases numbered 12, after V lost 8 bases and J lost 7 bases. Germline loops: CDR1 MNHEY, CDR2 SMNVEV (reference sequence).